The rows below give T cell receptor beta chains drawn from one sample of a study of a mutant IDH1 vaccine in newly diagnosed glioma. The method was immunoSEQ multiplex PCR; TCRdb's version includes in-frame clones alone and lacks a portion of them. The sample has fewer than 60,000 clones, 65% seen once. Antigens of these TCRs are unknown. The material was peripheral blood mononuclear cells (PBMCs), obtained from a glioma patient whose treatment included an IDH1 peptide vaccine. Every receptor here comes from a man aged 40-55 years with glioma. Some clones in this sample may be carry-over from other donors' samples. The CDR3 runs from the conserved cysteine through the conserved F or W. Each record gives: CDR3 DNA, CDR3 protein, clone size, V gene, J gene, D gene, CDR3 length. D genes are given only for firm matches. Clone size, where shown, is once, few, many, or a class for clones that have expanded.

cdr3_nt: TGTGCCAGCAGTTCCAGGGCTCCGAACACTGAAGCTTTCTTT
cdr3_aa: CASSSRAPNTEAFF
clone_size: -
v_call: TRBV6-5
j_call: TRBJ1-1
d_call: -
cdr3_length: 14

cdr3_nt: TGTGCCAGCAGCGCCTCGGGAATCAATCAGCCCCAGCATTTT
cdr3_aa: CASSASGINQPQHF
clone_size: -
v_call: TRBV9
j_call: TRBJ1-5
d_call: -
cdr3_length: 14

cdr3_nt: TGTGCCAGCAGCAGGCGGGGGGGCGCACACACAGATACGCAGTATTTT
cdr3_aa: CASSRRGGAHTDTQYF
clone_size: -
v_call: TRBV7-2
j_call: TRBJ2-3
d_call: TRBD2
cdr3_length: 16

cdr3_nt: TGTGCCATCAGTCCAGGGTCCATGAACACTGAAGCTTTCTTT
cdr3_aa: CAISPGSMNTEAFF
clone_size: -
v_call: TRBV10-3
j_call: TRBJ1-1
d_call: -
cdr3_length: 14

cdr3_nt: TGCAGCGCCCGCCGCCCAGAAATGAACACTGAAGCTTTCTTT
cdr3_aa: CSARRPEMNTEAFF
clone_size: -
v_call: TRBV29-1
j_call: TRBJ1-1
d_call: -
cdr3_length: 14

cdr3_nt: TGTGCCAGCAGCCTTCGCCTGATCGTGCCTGGAAACACCATATATTTT
cdr3_aa: CASSLRLIVPGNTIYF
clone_size: -
v_call: TRBV11-1
j_call: TRBJ1-3
d_call: -
cdr3_length: 16

cdr3_nt: TGCGCCAGCAGCCAGGTAGCGGGGGTCTCCTACGAGCAGTACTTC
cdr3_aa: CASSQVAGVSYEQYF
clone_size: few
v_call: TRBV4-1
j_call: TRBJ2-7
d_call: TRBD2
cdr3_length: 15

cdr3_nt: TGTGCCAGCAGTAGGGGACTAGCGGGGACAGATACGCAGTATTTT
cdr3_aa: CASSRGLAGTDTQYF
clone_size: few
v_call: TRBV6-4
j_call: TRBJ2-3
d_call: TRBD2
cdr3_length: 15

cdr3_nt: TGTGCCAGCAGCTTAGGTGGGGGCCAGGCCTACGAGCAGTACTTC
cdr3_aa: CASSLGGGQAYEQYF
clone_size: -
v_call: TRBV7-9
j_call: TRBJ2-7
d_call: -
cdr3_length: 15

cdr3_nt: TGTGCCAGCAGGCCGGGACACCGCCTAGACTTC
cdr3_aa: CASRPGHRLDF
clone_size: -
v_call: TRBV2
j_call: TRBJ2-7
d_call: -
cdr3_length: 11

cdr3_nt: TGCGCCAGCAGCTTTATGCAGATCCAAGAGACCCAGTACTTC
cdr3_aa: CASSFMQIQETQYF
clone_size: -
v_call: TRBV5-1
j_call: TRBJ2-5
d_call: -
cdr3_length: 14

cdr3_nt: TGTGCCAGCAGCCTCGGGGGATATAGCAATCAGCCCCAGCATTTT
cdr3_aa: CASSLGGYSNQPQHF
clone_size: many
v_call: TRBV7-9
j_call: TRBJ1-5
d_call: -
cdr3_length: 15

cdr3_nt: TGTGCCTGGAGAAGACAGGGGAACAATCAGCCCCAGCATTTT
cdr3_aa: CAWRRQGNNQPQHF
clone_size: few
v_call: TRBV30
j_call: TRBJ1-5
d_call: TRBD1
cdr3_length: 14

cdr3_nt: TGTGCCAGCAGCCCAACGACAGGGAACTATGGCTACACCTTC
cdr3_aa: CASSPTTGNYGYTF
clone_size: -
v_call: TRBV11-2
j_call: TRBJ1-2
d_call: TRBD1
cdr3_length: 14

cdr3_nt: TGCGCCAGCAGTCTAGGGGGCTCTGGAAACACCATATATTTT
cdr3_aa: CASSLGGSGNTIYF
clone_size: -
v_call: TRBV10-1
j_call: TRBJ1-3
d_call: -
cdr3_length: 14

cdr3_nt: TGCGCCAGCAGCCAAGATGAAGGGATCTACAATGAGCAGTTCTTC
cdr3_aa: CASSQDEGIYNEQFF
clone_size: -
v_call: TRBV4-1
j_call: TRBJ2-1
d_call: -
cdr3_length: 15

cdr3_nt: TGTGCCAGGTACAGGGGTGGGTACACTGAAGCTTTCTTT
cdr3_aa: CARYRGGYTEAFF
clone_size: -
v_call: TRBV18
j_call: TRBJ1-1
d_call: TRBD1
cdr3_length: 13

cdr3_nt: TGTGCCAGCAGTTACTCTTGGCAGGGTAATTCACCCCTCCACTTT
cdr3_aa: CASSYSWQGNSPLHF
clone_size: -
v_call: TRBV6-6
j_call: TRBJ1-6
d_call: -
cdr3_length: 15

cdr3_nt: TGTGCCAGCAGTTTAACTAGCGGGGAGTACAATGAGCAGTTCTTC
cdr3_aa: CASSLTSGEYNEQFF
clone_size: -
v_call: TRBV27
j_call: TRBJ2-1
d_call: TRBD2
cdr3_length: 15

cdr3_nt: TGCAGCGTTGTGATGAGCTCTGGAAACACCATATATTTT
cdr3_aa: CSVVMSSGNTIYF
clone_size: -
v_call: TRBV29-1
j_call: TRBJ1-3
d_call: -
cdr3_length: 13

cdr3_nt: TGCAGCGGTTGGTCGGGGGTTGGCTACACCTTC
cdr3_aa: CSGWSGVGYTF
clone_size: once
v_call: TRBV29-1
j_call: TRBJ1-2
d_call: -
cdr3_length: 11

cdr3_nt: TGTGCCAGCAGGACCGGACAGAACTATGGCTACACCTTC
cdr3_aa: CASRTGQNYGYTF
clone_size: -
v_call: TRBV6-1
j_call: TRBJ1-2
d_call: -
cdr3_length: 13

cdr3_nt: TGTGCCAGCTCACCCATCTCTGACTATGGCTACACCTTC
cdr3_aa: CASSPISDYGYTF
clone_size: -
v_call: TRBV18
j_call: TRBJ1-2
d_call: -
cdr3_length: 13

cdr3_nt: TGTGCCAGCAGCTTGGCGGCCCTAGCGGGGGGTACAGATACGCAGTATTTT
cdr3_aa: CASSLAALAGGTDTQYF
clone_size: -
v_call: TRBV5-8
j_call: TRBJ2-3
d_call: TRBD2
cdr3_length: 17

cdr3_nt: TGTGCCATCTCGGGACAGCCCTCCTACGAGCAGTACTTC
cdr3_aa: CAISGQPSYEQYF
clone_size: -
v_call: TRBV19
j_call: TRBJ2-7
d_call: TRBD1
cdr3_length: 13

cdr3_nt: TGTGCCAGCAGCTTCCGGGGGCCGACCCCTGGCGAGCAGTACTTC
cdr3_aa: CASSFRGPTPGEQYF
clone_size: -
v_call: TRBV5-6
j_call: TRBJ2-7
d_call: -
cdr3_length: 15

cdr3_nt: TGTGCCAGCAGTGGTGACATCTCTGGAAACACCATATATTTT
cdr3_aa: CASSGDISGNTIYF
clone_size: -
v_call: TRBV2
j_call: TRBJ1-3
d_call: -
cdr3_length: 14

cdr3_nt: TGTGCCAGCAGGTGGGGGCGGCTGGAGACCCAGTACTTC
cdr3_aa: CASRWGRLETQYF
clone_size: -
v_call: TRBV2
j_call: TRBJ2-5
d_call: -
cdr3_length: 13

cdr3_nt: TGTGCCAGTAGTATAGATCGGGTACTTTATTCACCCCTCCACTTT
cdr3_aa: CASSIDRVLYSPLHF
clone_size: -
v_call: TRBV19
j_call: TRBJ1-6
d_call: -
cdr3_length: 15

cdr3_nt: TGCGCCAGCAGCTTGCGCCGGGGGGGCCCCGGGGAGCTGTTTTTT
cdr3_aa: CASSLRRGGPGELFF
clone_size: -
v_call: TRBV5-1
j_call: TRBJ2-2
d_call: TRBD2
cdr3_length: 15

cdr3_nt: TGTGCCAGCAGCTTGAGCCCATTAGACTACGAGCAGTACTTC
cdr3_aa: CASSLSPLDYEQYF
clone_size: -
v_call: TRBV5-4
j_call: TRBJ2-7
d_call: -
cdr3_length: 14

cdr3_nt: TGTGCCAGCAGTTACAAAGACCGGTACTATGGCTACACCTTC
cdr3_aa: CASSYKDRYYGYTF
clone_size: -
v_call: TRBV6-5
j_call: TRBJ1-2
d_call: -
cdr3_length: 14

cdr3_nt: TGCAGCGCCCGGGACGACACCTCTGGCTACACCTTC
cdr3_aa: CSARDDTSGYTF
clone_size: -
v_call: TRBV29-1
j_call: TRBJ1-2
d_call: -
cdr3_length: 12

cdr3_nt: TGTGCCAGCAGCCTCTCCGAAGGATCAGCCTACGAGCAGTACTTC
cdr3_aa: CASSLSEGSAYEQYF
clone_size: -
v_call: TRBV7-2
j_call: TRBJ2-7
d_call: -
cdr3_length: 15

cdr3_nt: TGTGCCAGCAGTTACCTCAGGGGGGACGGGGAGCTGTTTTTT
cdr3_aa: CASSYLRGDGELFF
clone_size: -
v_call: TRBV6-5
j_call: TRBJ2-2
d_call: -
cdr3_length: 14

cdr3_nt: TGTGCCAGTAGTATTCGCAGTAGCTATGGCTACACCTTC
cdr3_aa: CASSIRSSYGYTF
clone_size: -
v_call: TRBV19
j_call: TRBJ1-2
d_call: -
cdr3_length: 13

cdr3_nt: TGTGCCACCGGGGTTTCGAGCTCCGAGCAGTACTTC
cdr3_aa: CATGVSSSEQYF
clone_size: once
v_call: TRBV27
j_call: TRBJ2-7
d_call: -
cdr3_length: 12

cdr3_nt: TGTGCTAGTGGTTTGGGTGTACTAGGTAGGACAGATACGCAGTATTTT
cdr3_aa: CASGLGVLGRTDTQYF
clone_size: -
v_call: TRBV12-5
j_call: TRBJ2-3
d_call: -
cdr3_length: 16

cdr3_nt: TGTGCCGGAGGGGTAAGCTCCTACAATGAGCAGTTCTTC
cdr3_aa: CAGGVSSYNEQFF
clone_size: -
v_call: TRBV2
j_call: TRBJ2-1
d_call: -
cdr3_length: 13

cdr3_nt: TGTGCCTGGAGTCTCGGGGGGGGACTTAATGAAAAACTGTTTTTT
cdr3_aa: CAWSLGGGLNEKLFF
clone_size: few
v_call: TRBV30
j_call: TRBJ1-4
d_call: -
cdr3_length: 15

cdr3_nt: TGCGCCAGCAGCTTGGACGGGACTAGCGGGGGAGTTCCCGGGGAGCTGTTTTTT
cdr3_aa: CASSLDGTSGGVPGELFF
clone_size: few
v_call: TRBV5-1
j_call: TRBJ2-2
d_call: TRBD2
cdr3_length: 18

cdr3_nt: TGTGCCAGCAAGGGCCAGGTCAATCAGCCCCAGCATTTT
cdr3_aa: CASKGQVNQPQHF
clone_size: few
v_call: TRBV2
j_call: TRBJ1-5
d_call: -
cdr3_length: 13

cdr3_nt: TGTGCCAGCAGTTACAGGACGAATGGCAATCAGCCCCAGCATTTT
cdr3_aa: CASSYRTNGNQPQHF
clone_size: -
v_call: TRBV6-5
j_call: TRBJ1-5
d_call: -
cdr3_length: 15

cdr3_nt: TGTGCCAGCAGCCAAGGGGGCAGGGCGGGCACTGAAGCTTTCTTT
cdr3_aa: CASSQGGRAGTEAFF
clone_size: -
v_call: TRBV4-2
j_call: TRBJ1-1
d_call: -
cdr3_length: 15

cdr3_nt: TGTGCCAGCAGCCGCGTAGGGTGGGCTGGCTACACCTTC
cdr3_aa: CASSRVGWAGYTF
clone_size: -
v_call: TRBV7-9
j_call: TRBJ1-2
d_call: -
cdr3_length: 13

cdr3_nt: TGTGCCAGCAGCTTAGCGCCGGAGGGAGGGGACTCCTACGAGCAGTACTTC
cdr3_aa: CASSLAPEGGDSYEQYF
clone_size: few
v_call: TRBV7-6
j_call: TRBJ2-7
d_call: TRBD2
cdr3_length: 17

cdr3_nt: TGTGCCTCATTGGGCCGACCCTATGGCTACACCTTC
cdr3_aa: CASLGRPYGYTF
clone_size: few
v_call: TRBV19
j_call: TRBJ1-2
d_call: -
cdr3_length: 12

cdr3_nt: TGTGCCAGCAATCCGACAGGGTACACCGGGGAGCTGTTTTTT
cdr3_aa: CASNPTGYTGELFF
clone_size: -
v_call: TRBV28
j_call: TRBJ2-2
d_call: TRBD1
cdr3_length: 14

cdr3_nt: TGTGCCAGCAGCGGGGACAGTCTGGGCAATCAGCCCCAGCATTTT
cdr3_aa: CASSGDSLGNQPQHF
clone_size: -
v_call: TRBV2
j_call: TRBJ1-5
d_call: TRBD1
cdr3_length: 15

cdr3_nt: TGTGCCAGCAGCTATGTGGGGCAGTTGGAAGAGACCCAGTACTTC
cdr3_aa: CASSYVGQLEETQYF
clone_size: -
v_call: TRBV5-8
j_call: TRBJ2-5
d_call: -
cdr3_length: 15

cdr3_nt: TGCGCCAGCAGCTTGGTGACAGGCTGGGCCTACGAGCAGTACTTC
cdr3_aa: CASSLVTGWAYEQYF
clone_size: -
v_call: TRBV5-1
j_call: TRBJ2-7
d_call: -
cdr3_length: 15

cdr3_nt: TGTGCCAGCAGCTTCCGGGACTCCGGGCGGTATGGCTACACCTTC
cdr3_aa: CASSFRDSGRYGYTF
clone_size: once
v_call: TRBV5-6
j_call: TRBJ1-2
d_call: -
cdr3_length: 15

cdr3_nt: TGTGCCAGCAGCAACAGGATAGCCGGGCAGTACTTC
cdr3_aa: CASSNRIAGQYF
clone_size: -
v_call: TRBV27
j_call: TRBJ2-5
d_call: -
cdr3_length: 12

cdr3_nt: TGTGCCAGCAGCTTAAGTGTTGGTCGGGAAAAACTGTTTTTT
cdr3_aa: CASSLSVGREKLFF
clone_size: -
v_call: TRBV7-9
j_call: TRBJ1-4
d_call: -
cdr3_length: 14

cdr3_nt: TGTGCCAGCAGTTACCAGAGGCCCCCGGGCGAGCAGTACTTC
cdr3_aa: CASSYQRPPGEQYF
clone_size: -
v_call: TRBV6-5
j_call: TRBJ2-7
d_call: -
cdr3_length: 14

cdr3_nt: TGTGCCAGCAGCCTCGCCCGGGCAGGCAATCAGCCCCAGCATTTT
cdr3_aa: CASSLARAGNQPQHF
clone_size: -
v_call: TRBV7-8
j_call: TRBJ1-5
d_call: -
cdr3_length: 15

cdr3_nt: TGCAGCGACGGAGACAATTTCGATGAGCAGTTCTTC
cdr3_aa: CSDGDNFDEQFF
clone_size: -
v_call: TRBV29-1
j_call: TRBJ2-1
d_call: -
cdr3_length: 12

cdr3_nt: TGTGCCAGCAGCACTGACTGGACTAGCGGGCAGTTCTTC
cdr3_aa: CASSTDWTSGQFF
clone_size: few
v_call: TRBV7-2
j_call: TRBJ2-1
d_call: TRBD2
cdr3_length: 13

cdr3_nt: TGTGCCAGCAGTGTTGGGGGTGGCTCTGGAAACACCATATATTTT
cdr3_aa: CASSVGGGSGNTIYF
clone_size: -
v_call: TRBV25-1
j_call: TRBJ1-3
d_call: -
cdr3_length: 15